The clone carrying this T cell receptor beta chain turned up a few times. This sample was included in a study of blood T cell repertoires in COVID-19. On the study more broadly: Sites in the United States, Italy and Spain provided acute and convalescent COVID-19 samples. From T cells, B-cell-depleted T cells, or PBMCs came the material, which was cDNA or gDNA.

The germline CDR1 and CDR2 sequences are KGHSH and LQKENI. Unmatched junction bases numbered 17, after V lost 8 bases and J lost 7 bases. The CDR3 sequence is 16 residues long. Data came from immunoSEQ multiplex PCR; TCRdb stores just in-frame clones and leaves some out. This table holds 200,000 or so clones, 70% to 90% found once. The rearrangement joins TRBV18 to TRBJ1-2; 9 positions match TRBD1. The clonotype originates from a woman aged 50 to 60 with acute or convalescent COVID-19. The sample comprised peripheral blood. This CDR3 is CASKPPPGQGGGGYTF. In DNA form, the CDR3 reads TGTGCCAGCAAGCCCCCCCCGGGACAGGGAGGTGGTGGCTACACCTTC.